These 20 T cell receptor beta chains were all obtained from the same sample, sequenced in a study of relationships among human T cell subsets. The CD45RA-negative fraction was bead-selected with anti-CD45RO to obtain memory T cells. TCR alpha and beta CDR3s were amplified from mRNA by semiquantitative ARM-PCR. Tagged nested gene-specific primers were used first, then communal superprimers amplified exponentially. A single record per CDR3 protein comes from TCRdb applying MiXCR to the multiplex PCR reads. This table holds thousands of distinct CDR3 sequences, around 49% found once. The sequencing input was memory T cells sorted from blood. The receptors here all came from a man aged 40-49 years in good health.

The chain has TRBV2 and TRBJ2-1; D gene ambiguous. Germline V gene data show CDR1 as SNHLY and CDR2 as FYNNEI. The CDR3 length is 14 residues. V was pared by 5 bases and J by 12 bases, with 20 bases between. The CDR3 DNA reads as TGTGCCAGCAGTACCGGCACCCAAATCGGTTGGCAGTTCTTC. Translation gives CASSTGTQIGWQFF.

This clonotype was seen only a few times. This chain joins TRBV30 and TRBJ2-2; D is possibly TRBD1 or TRBD2 (5 bases each). Germline CDR1 and CDR2: GTSNPN and SVGIG (reference sequence). The V gene lost 5 bases and the J gene lost 7 bases, with 17 bases spanning the gap. CDR3 length equals 14 residues. CDR3 amino acids: CAWLGGTHGGELFF. Here the CDR3 DNA reads TGTGCCTGGCTCGGTGGGACCCATGGCGGGGAGCTGTTTTTT.

This clonotype has only one observation. The chain uses TRBV20-1 and TRBJ2-7; the D is unclear. CDR3 length: 10 amino acids. From germline, CDR1 is DFQATT and CDR2 SNEGSKA (reference sequence). Trimming removed 5 bases from V and 7 bases from J, with 9 bases in between. The CDR3, as DNA: TGCAGTGCTCAGAAGGCGGAGCAGTACTTC. Translation: CSAQKAEQYF.

V and J are TRBV5-1 and TRBJ2-1, with TRBD2 identical over 13 bases. Germline CDR1 SGHRS, CDR2 YFSETQ. Trimming at V came to 2 bases and at J to 10 bases, leaving 12 bases not matched to a gene. This CDR3 spans 17 amino acids. DNA of the CDR3: TGCGCCAGCAGCTTCGGGACTAGCGGGGAACCGAATGGAGAGCAGTTCTTC. The encoded protein is CASSFGTSGEPNGEQFF.

This clonotype was recorded a few times. The V call is TRBV11-2, the J call TRBJ1-1; TRBD1 aligns across 7 bases. Germline CDR1 reads SGHAT; CDR2 reads FQNNGV. This CDR3 contains 16 residues. The ends lost 6 bases at V and 0 bases at J; junction bases unmatched: 10. CDR3 DNA: TGTGCCAGCAGACCAGGACAGGTGACTATGAACACTGAAGCTTTCTTT. Its translation is CASRPGQVTMNTEAFF.

V is TRBV5-1 and J is TRBJ2-3; 8 bases match TRBD2. Germline loops: CDR1 SGHRS, CDR2 YFSETQ. This CDR3 comprises 15 residues. The V gene end was trimmed by 4 bases and the J gene end by 4 bases; junction bases not matched to a gene: 8. The chain's CDR3 is CASSLGTSEADTQYF. Here the CDR3 DNA reads TGCGCCAGCAGCCTCGGGACTAGTGAGGCAGATACGCAGTATTTT.

This chain joins TRBV20-1 and TRBJ1-2, with unresolved D. Trimming shortened V by 0 bases and J by 3 bases, and 8 bases separated the two germline ends. The CDR3 is made up of 13 amino acids. Germline CDR1 DFQATT, CDR2 SNEGSKA (reference sequence). CDR3 sequence: CSARDGLYYGYTF. As DNA, the CDR3 is TGCAGTGCTAGAGACGGCTTGTACTATGGCTACACCTTC.

V usage is TRBV7-9 and J usage is TRBJ1-2; 7 bases map to TRBD1. Trimming removed 4 bases from V and 8 bases from J; junction bases left unmatched: 13. The CDR3 totals 15 residues. The germline V gene has CDR1 SEHNR and CDR2 FQNEAQ (reference sequence). CDR3 coding DNA: TGTGCCAGCAGCTCCTCGGACAGGAGGGTGGAAGGCTACACCTTC. Translating gives CASSSSDRRVEGYTF.

DNA of the CDR3: TGTGCCAGCAGCCGTACCAGCAATGAGCAGTTCTTC. Translation: CASSRTSNEQFF. V usage is TRBV14 and J usage is TRBJ2-1; D unresolved. Deletions cut 4 bases from V and 6 bases from J, with 7 bases between. CDR1 SGHDN and CDR2 FVKESK come from the germline V gene. This CDR3 comprises 12 residues.

This clonotype was counted between two and nine times. CDR3 in DNA: TGCGCCAGCAGTCGACTAGGGGACTATGCCGACGAGCAGTACTTC. Translating it yields CASSRLGDYADEQYF. The gene calls are TRBV5-1 and TRBJ2-7; 7 positions match TRBD2. Germline V lookup: CDR1 SGHRS, CDR2 YFSETQ. The J segment lost 5 bases and the V segment lost 5 bases, leaving 13 bases of the junction unmatched. The CDR3 has 15 residues.

Comments on this clonotype: Compared with germline, one end of the junction differs, possibly owing to a read error. The chain carries TRBV28 and TRBJ2-7; D possibly matches TRBD1 or TRBD2 (6 bases each). The germline gives CDR1 MDHEN, CDR2 SYDVKM. The CDR3 sequence is 14 residues long. DNA of the CDR3: TGTGCCAGCAGTTTCAGGGGTCTTGGGGGGCAGACGAACTTC. This gives the protein CASSFRGLGGQTNF.

This clonotype was seen only once. V and J are TRBV7-9 and TRBJ1-5; D is perhaps TRBD1 (5 bases). V lost 5 bases and J lost 0, with 11 bases in between. The CDR3 sequence is 15 residues long. Germline values: CDR1 SEHNR, CDR2 FQNEAQ (reference sequence). The CDR3 reads CASSRGTGSNQPQHF. CDR3 nucleotides: TGTGCCAGCAGCCGAGGGACTGGTAGCAATCAGCCCCAGCATTTT.

The J gene is TRBJ2-6, the V gene TRBV11-2; perhaps TRBD2 as D (5 bases). The CDR3 runs 16 residues. Germline-derived CDR1 and CDR2 are SGHAT and FQNNGV. Trimming took 1 base from V and 5 from J, leaving 12 bases between them. The CDR3 here is CASSLGAGVRANVLTF. As DNA, the CDR3 is TGTGCCAGCAGCTTAGGGGCCGGGGTCCGGGCCAACGTCCTGACTTTC.

The chain has TRBV20-1 and TRBJ2-3; 7 positions match TRBD2. Germline V lookup: CDR1 DFQATT, CDR2 SNEGSKA (reference sequence). With V trimmed by 6 bases and J by 3 bases, 12 bases remained unmatched. This CDR3 is 15 amino acids long. CDR3 nucleotides: TGCAGTGCCCTCAATATGGGCGGGGGTACAGATACGCAGTATTTT. The encoded protein is CSALNMGGGTDTQYF.

The chain links TRBV10-3 to TRBJ1-6; D ambiguous. Germline V gene sequence: CDR1 ENHRY, CDR2 SYGVKD. Trimming cost V 2 bases and J 10 bases, with 6 bases left between them. The CDR3 loop spans 12 amino acids. In DNA form, the CDR3 reads TGTGCCATCAGTGAGAGCGGGTCACCCCTCCACTTT. Its protein is CAISESGSPLHF.

The V and J genes are TRBV28 and TRBJ2-7; no firm D call. Germline CDR1 and CDR2: MDHEN and SYDVKM. Trimming pared 4 bases from V and 4 bases from J, leaving 8 bases between. The CDR3 has 12 amino acids. As DNA, the CDR3 is TGTGCCAGCAGTTCGTCCCGTTACGAGCAGTACTTC. Protein product: CASSSSRYEQYF.

The genes are TRBV11-2 and TRBJ1-1; D ambiguous. The ends were cut back, 7 bases at V and 6 bases at J, with 15 bases in the middle. CDR3 length equals 13 residues. The germline V gene encodes CDR1 SGHAT and CDR2 FQNNGV. CDR3 DNA: TGTGCCAGCAACAACGGAGGGATCGCTGAAGCTTTCTTT. Its protein is CASNNGGIAEAFF.

The genes are TRBV28 and TRBJ2-5, with D uncertain. Per the germline V gene, CDR1 is MDHEN and CDR2 is SYDVKM. Trimming cost V 6 bases and J 4 bases, with 15 bases left between them. This CDR3 comprises 14 residues. CDR3 in amino acids: CASRNRYQVETQYF. CDR3 nucleotides: TGTGCCAGCAGGAACCGATACCAAGTAGAGACCCAGTACTTC.

This chain uses TRBV6-2 or TRBV6-3 with TRBJ2-5, with no clear D. Trimming shortened V by 2 bases and J by 2 bases, and 9 bases separated the two germline ends. The CDR3 is 14 residues long. In germline, CDR1 is MNHEY, CDR2 SVGEGT. CDR3 loop: CASSYGSAQETQYF. CDR3 sequence (DNA): TGTGCCAGCAGTTACGGCAGCGCTCAAGAGACCCAGTACTTC.

The chain has TRBV6-5 and TRBJ2-5; 8 positions match TRBD1. The CDR3 runs to 13 residues. With 6 bases clipped from V and 1 base from J, the junction kept 1 base outside the gene matches. Germline lookup yields CDR1 MNHEY and CDR2 SVGAGI. CDR3 nucleotide sequence: TGTGCCAGCAGGGACAGGGTCCAAGAGACCCAGTACTTC. This sequence encodes CASRDRVQETQYF.